The 26 T cell receptor beta chains below come from one sample, sequenced in a study of blood T cells in healthy people across ages. PCR was performed a second time for about 6 to 12 cycles using a sample-barcoded 5' primer and a J-beta primer mix. Using its own MiXCR run on the 5' RACE reads, TCRdb lists one record per CDR3 protein. The sample holds under 700,000 distinct CDR3 sequences, around 24% seen once. These sequences were also reported in another study, on T cells of mothers and their children.

Sequenced input: blood. These receptors were obtained from a boy aged 5-17 years in good health.

In this sample, this clonotype turned up a few times. The V and J genes are TRBV5-1 and TRBJ1-4; 7 bases are a match to TRBD1. CDR3 length equals 15 residues. Germline V gene lookup returns CDR1 SGHRS and CDR2 YFSETQ. V was pared by 0 bases and J by 8 bases, with 7 bases of the junction left unmatched. CDR3 region: CASSLGGGAREKLFF. The CDR3 nucleotides read TGCGCCAGCAGCTTGGGAGGGGGCGCAAGAGAAAAACTGTTTTTT. The entire variable domain, with the rest obtained from reference TRBV5-1 and TRBJ1-4, is as follows: KAGVTQTPRYLIKTRGQQVTLSCSPISGHRSVSWYQQTPGQGLQFLFEYFSETQRNKGNFPGRFSGRQFSNSRSEMNVSTLELGDSALYLCASSLGGGAREKLFFGSGTQLSVL.

The rearrangement links TRBV28 to TRBJ2-5; no clear D. The end of the DNA aligns better with TRBJ2-7, so the J call may be wrong. The CDR3 contains 17 residues. In germline, CDR1 is MDHEN, CDR2 SYDVKM. The CDR3 loop is CASSYAYGYKGSYEQYF. The CDR3, as DNA: TGTGCCAGCAGTTATGCGTATGGGTACAAAGGGTCCTACGAGCAGTACTTC.

V gene TRBV6-2 or TRBV6-3 combines with J gene TRBJ1-5; maybe TRBD1 (5 bases). Trimming removed 0 bases from V and 3 bases from J, with 24 bases in between. The length of the CDR3 is 20 residues. Germline CDR1 MNHEY, CDR2 SVGEGT. In DNA, the CDR3 is TGTGCCAGCAGTTACTCGACCACGCTTTGGAGGGGACTCGTCAATCAGCCCCAGCATTTT. This codes for CASSYSTTLWRGLVNQPQHF.

Only a few counts were recorded for this clonotype. The chain combines TRBV4-3 with TRBJ2-1; D might be TRBD2 (5 bases). The closer fit of TRBJ2-7 to the DNA end suggests the J call may be wrong. Germline V lookup: CDR1 LGHNA, CDR2 YSLEER. The CDR3 extends over 16 amino acids. The CDR3 sequence: CASSWGPSRGSYEQYF. The DNA of the CDR3 is TGCGCCAGCAGCTGGGGTCCCAGTCGAGGGTCCTACGAGCAGTACTTC.

CDR3 residues: CASSQVGLAYNEQFF. CDR3 nucleotides: TGTGCCAGCAGCCAGGTGGGACTAGCCTACAATGAGCAGTTCTTC. The J gene is TRBJ2-1, the V gene TRBV7-3; 8 bases match TRBD2. Germline loops: CDR1 SGHTA, CDR2 FQGTGA. The V segment lost 5 bases and the J segment 2 bases; nucleotides outside the gene matches: 5. The CDR3 runs 15 residues.

The chain joins TRBV5-1 to TRBJ1-4; D is perhaps TRBD1 (5 bases). The CDR3 contains 14 residues. Trimming took 9 bases from V and 0 from J, leaving 12 bases between them. Germline CDR1 SGHRS, CDR2 YFSETQ. In DNA, the CDR3 is TGCGCCACTTCCCAGGGCACAACTAATGAAAAACTGTTTTTT. Protein sequence: CATSQGTTNEKLFF. Based on the CDR3 plus reference TRBV5-1 and TRBJ1-4, the full variable domain is KAGVTQTPRYLIKTRGQQVTLSCSPISGHRSVSWYQQTPGQGLQFLFEYFSETQRNKGNFPGRFSGRQFSNSRSEMNVSTLELGDSALYLCATSQGTTNEKLFFGSGTQLSVL.

This chain uses TRBV7-6 with TRBJ1-3; D unresolved. Germline-derived CDR1 and CDR2 are SGHVS and FNYEAQ. V was pared by 5 bases and J by 0 bases, with 11 bases between. This CDR3 has 15 amino acids. The CDR3 coding sequence is TGTGCCAGCAGCATGACCTCTAGCTCTGGAAACACCATATATTTT. Translating it yields CASSMTSSSGNTIYF.

The chain is built from TRBV7-2 and TRBJ1-5, with a possible D match to TRBD1 (6 bases). Germline CDR1 is SGHTA and CDR2 is FQGNSA. There are 16 residues in the CDR3. Deletions cut 7 bases from V and 2 bases from J, with 18 bases between. This chain's CDR3 is CASTLQGPLGNQPQHF. DNA of the CDR3: TGTGCCAGCACCCTTCAGGGGCCGCTTGGCAATCAGCCCCAGCATTTT.

This chain uses TRBV29-1 with TRBJ2-5; 7 bases fit TRBD1. The DNA matches TRBJ2-7 better at its end, which makes the J call doubtful. Germline loops: CDR1 SQVTM, CDR2 ANQGSEA. The CDR3 loop spans 13 amino acids. The CDR3 spells CSVTGARAYEQYF. CDR3 sequence (DNA): TGCAGCGTAACAGGGGCGCGGGCCTACGAGCAGTACTTC.

Notes on this clonotype: Germline is not matched at one junction end, which may reflect a read error. The chain employs TRBV29-1 and TRBJ1-4; no reliable D call. The CDR3 is made up of 11 amino acids. CDR1 SQVTM and CDR2 ANQGSEA come from the germline V gene. The CDR3 DNA reads TGCGGCGTTCAGACGGAGGGAAAACTGTTTTTT. Protein sequence: CGVQTEGKLFF.

The rearrangement uses TRBV20-1 and TRBJ1-1; D is undetermined. This CDR3 is 11 amino acids long. The V end was cut by 5 bases, the J end by 4 bases, with 8 bases between. CDR1 and CDR2 from the germline V gene are DFQATT and SNEGSKA (reference sequence). The CDR3, as DNA: TGCAGTGCTCGACGGAGCACTGAAGCTTTCTTT. It specifies CSARRSTEAFF.

This clonotype has a handful of counts. This chain uses TRBV9 with TRBJ2-3; D unclear. Germline V gene sequence: CDR1 SGDLS, CDR2 YYNGEE. CDR3 length equals 16 residues. Trimming removed 9 bases at V and 0 bases at J, with 20 bases between. The CDR3 is CANNPDRVGSTDTQYF. CDR3 coding DNA: TGTGCCAACAACCCCGACCGGGTCGGTAGCACAGATACGCAGTATTTT.

The table lists this clonotype with a few counts. The chain couples TRBV6-6 to TRBJ2-3; tentatively, D is TRBD2 (6 bases). This CDR3 comprises 13 residues. The germline V and J ends were trimmed by 7 bases and 5 bases, with 13 bases remaining between them. The V gene's germline CDR1 is MNHNY and CDR2 SVGAGI (reference sequence). The CDR3 DNA sequence: TGTGCCAGCAAGACGGGAGATTTAGATACGCAGTATTTT. Amino acids: CASKTGDLDTQYF.

The rearrangement links TRBV7-9 to TRBJ1-1; D gene uncertain. The CDR3 runs 16 residues. The ends were cut back, 5 bases at V and 4 bases at J, with 20 bases in the middle. In germline, CDR1 is SEHNR, CDR2 FQNEAQ (reference sequence). In nucleotides, the CDR3 is TGTGCCAGCAGCCCGAGATCCGCAAGGGAGACCACTGAAGCTTTCTTT. Translating gives CASSPRSARETTEAFF.

This clonotype appeared a few times. One end of the junction does not line up with germline, which may come from a read error. This chain links TRBV12-5 with TRBJ2-3; no clear D. CDR3 size: 14 residues. Germline CDR1 is LGHNT and CDR2 is FRNRAP. CDR3 in DNA: TGTGCTAGTGGTTTGGCGGACCCTCCAGATGCGCAGTATTTT. Protein: CASGLADPPDAQYF.

The CDR3 reads CSASGAMGSGEKLFF. The CDR3 nucleotides read TGCAGTGCTAGTGGGGCAATGGGGTCTGGTGAAAAACTGTTTTTT. V usage is TRBV20-1 and J usage is TRBJ1-4; D is possibly TRBD1 (5 bases). Germline V lookup: CDR1 DFQATT, CDR2 SNEGSKA (reference sequence). This CDR3 contains 15 residues. The V and J ends lost 3 bases and 7 bases respectively, with 18 bases between them.

This clonotype was seen many times. The chain joins TRBV2 to TRBJ2-5; possibly TRBD2 for D (6 bases). The J call may not be correct, given that the DNA end is closer to TRBJ2-7. Germline CDR1 reads SNHLY; CDR2 reads FYNNEI. The CDR3 loop spans 14 amino acids. CDR3: CASTRQLGLTEQYF. CDR3 sequence (DNA): TGTGCCAGCACCCGACAGCTGGGACTTACCGAGCAGTACTTC.

Only a few counts were recorded for this clonotype. The genes are TRBV7-2 and TRBJ2-6; D unclear. This CDR3 spans 18 amino acids. V was pared by 2 bases and J by 0 bases, with 14 bases between. Germline CDR1 SGHTA, CDR2 FQGNSA. The CDR3 protein is CASSLRHKASSGANVLTF. The CDR3 DNA reads TGTGCCAGCAGCTTACGACACAAGGCCAGCTCTGGGGCCAACGTCCTGACTTTC.

The chain is built from TRBV20-1 and TRBJ2-1; TRBD2 agrees at 7 bases. Unmatched junction bases numbered 9, after V lost 1 base and J lost 3 bases. Germline-derived CDR1 and CDR2 are DFQATT and SNEGSKA (reference sequence). The CDR3 extends over 16 amino acids. The CDR3 sequence is CSARAGPTSYYNEQFF. As DNA, the CDR3 is TGCAGTGCTAGAGCCGGACCGACTAGCTACTACAATGAGCAGTTCTTC.

The chain carries TRBV4-3 and TRBJ2-4; the match to TRBD1 covers 8 bases. V gave up 0 bases and J gave up 6 bases; unmatched junction bases: 7. The length of the CDR3 is 16 residues. CDR1 is LGHNA, CDR2 YSLEER, per germline. This chain's CDR3 is CASSQDRARGLNIQYF. CDR3 bases: TGCGCCAGCAGCCAAGACCGCGCCAGGGGGCTAAACATTCAGTACTTC.

The V call is TRBV7-2, the J call TRBJ2-3; a weak D match, TRBD2 (6 bases). The CDR3 runs 15 residues. V gave up 4 bases and J gave up 6 bases, with 17 bases separating them. CDR1 is SGHTA, CDR2 FQGNSA, per germline. DNA of the CDR3: TGTGCCAGCAGCTCAGGGTTCGCGGAGGGCGATACGCAGTATTTT. Protein: CASSSGFAEGDTQYF.

The V and J genes are TRBV14 and TRBJ1-2; D remains unclear. Per the germline V gene, CDR1 is SGHDN and CDR2 is FVKESK. V shed 1 base and J shed 0 bases, with 0 bases lying between them. The CDR3 extends over 12 amino acids. The CDR3 coding sequence is TGTGCCAGCAGCCAAGCTAACTATGGCTACACCTTC. Translating gives CASSQANYGYTF. The full variable domain, with the rest looked up from reference TRBV14 and TRBJ1-2, is EAGVTQFPSHSVIEKGQTVTLRCDPISGHDNLYWYRRVMGKEIKFLLHFVKESKQDESGMPNNRFLAERTGGTYSTLKVQPAELEDSGVYFCASSQANYGYTFGSGTRLTVV.

The chain couples TRBV29-1 to TRBJ2-1; 10 nucleotides match TRBD1. Germline V gene sequence: CDR1 SQVTM, CDR2 ANQGSEA. V shed 7 bases, J shed 3 bases, and the junction held 9 bases outside the gene matches. This CDR3 region has 15 residues. Written as DNA, the CDR3 is TGCAGCGGTAATCCGACAGGGGGCCTCTACAATGAGCAGTTCTTC. Its protein is CSGNPTGGLYNEQFF.

V and J are TRBV28 and TRBJ2-2, with 11 bases fitting TRBD2. Germline trimming cut 5 bases from V and 5 bases from J; bases unmatched to any gene: 10. Looked up from germline, CDR1 is MDHEN and CDR2 is SYDVKM. This CDR3 is built from 17 residues. The CDR3 protein is CASSPTGLAGYTGELFF. The CDR3 bases are TGTGCCAGCAGTCCGACTGGACTAGCGGGTTATACCGGGGAGCTGTTTTTT.

This clonotype was seen more than once but under ten times. CDR3 amino acids: CASSFSQYF. In DNA, the CDR3 is TGTGCCAGCAGCTTTAGCCAGTACTTC. The chain uses TRBV7-3 and TRBJ2-5; no firm D call. Germline V lookup: CDR1 SGHTA, CDR2 FQGTGA. Trimming took off 3 bases at V and 10 bases at J, with 3 bases between the two ends. CDR3 length equals 9 residues.

The chain has TRBV6-6 and TRBJ1-1; perhaps TRBD1 as D (5 bases). Germline values: CDR1 MNHNY, CDR2 SVGAGI (reference sequence). V was pared by 4 bases and J by 6 bases, with 15 bases between. The CDR3 runs to 14 residues. The CDR3 reads CASSSGTWDAEAFF. The CDR3 DNA reads as TGTGCCAGCAGTTCTGGGACCTGGGACGCTGAAGCTTTCTTT.